This TCR beta chain derives from a study of technical replicates of blood from several donors. Profiling relied on immunoSEQ multiplex PCR, and the TCRdb table lists in-frame clones only, not all of them. The table includes some 80,000 clones, approximately 93% detected once. The source of this sequence is a human donor in good health. What was sequenced was T cells isolated from PBMCs.

For the CDR3, the DNA is TGTGCCAGCAGGGATCCTAGCGGGCTTAGCTCCTACGAGCAGTACTTC. Its protein is CASRDPSGLSSYEQYF. V usage is TRBV2 and J usage is TRBJ2-7; 8 bases line up with TRBD2. J lost 0 bases, V lost 6 bases, and 10 bases had no gene match. The V gene's germline CDR1 is SNHLY and CDR2 FYNNEI. The CDR3 extends over 16 amino acids.